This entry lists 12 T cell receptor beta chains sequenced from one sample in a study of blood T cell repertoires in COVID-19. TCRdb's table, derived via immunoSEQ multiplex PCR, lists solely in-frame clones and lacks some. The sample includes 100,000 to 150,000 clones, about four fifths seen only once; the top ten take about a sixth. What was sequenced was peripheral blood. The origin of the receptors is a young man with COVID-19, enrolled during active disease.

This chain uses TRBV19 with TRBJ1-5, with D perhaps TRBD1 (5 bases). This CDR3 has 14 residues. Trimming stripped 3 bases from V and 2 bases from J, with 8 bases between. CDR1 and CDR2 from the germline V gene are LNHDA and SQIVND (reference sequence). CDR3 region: CASSMGRGNQPQHF. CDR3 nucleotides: TGTGCCAGTAGTATGGGCAGGGGCAATCAGCCCCAGCATTTT.

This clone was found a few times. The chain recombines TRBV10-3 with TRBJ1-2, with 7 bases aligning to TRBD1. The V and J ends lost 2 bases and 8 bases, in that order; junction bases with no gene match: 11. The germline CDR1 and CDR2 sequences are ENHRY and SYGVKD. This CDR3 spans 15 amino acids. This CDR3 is CAISENPTGVSGYTF. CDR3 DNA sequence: TGTGCCATCAGTGAGAACCCCACAGGGGTGTCGGGCTACACCTTC.

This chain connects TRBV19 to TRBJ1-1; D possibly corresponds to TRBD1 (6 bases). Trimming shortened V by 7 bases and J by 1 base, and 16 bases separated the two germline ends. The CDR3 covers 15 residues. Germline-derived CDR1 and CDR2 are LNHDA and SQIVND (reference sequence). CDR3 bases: TGTGCCAGTACCATACAGGGCCTCGGGAACACTGAAGCTTTCTTT. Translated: CASTIQGLGNTEAFF.

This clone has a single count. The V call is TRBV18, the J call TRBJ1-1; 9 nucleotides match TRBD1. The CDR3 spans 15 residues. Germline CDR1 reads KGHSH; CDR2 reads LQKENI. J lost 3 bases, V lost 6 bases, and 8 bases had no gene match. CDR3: CASSTGTGLYTEAFF. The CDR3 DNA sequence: TGTGCCAGCTCTACCGGGACAGGGCTATACACTGAAGCTTTCTTT.

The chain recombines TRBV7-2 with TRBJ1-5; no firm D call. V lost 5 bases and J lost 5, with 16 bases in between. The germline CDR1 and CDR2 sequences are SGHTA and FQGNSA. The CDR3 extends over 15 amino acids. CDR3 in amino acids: CASSTSTRVDQPQHF. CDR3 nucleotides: TGTGCCAGCAGCACCAGTACCCGGGTCGATCAGCCCCAGCATTTT.

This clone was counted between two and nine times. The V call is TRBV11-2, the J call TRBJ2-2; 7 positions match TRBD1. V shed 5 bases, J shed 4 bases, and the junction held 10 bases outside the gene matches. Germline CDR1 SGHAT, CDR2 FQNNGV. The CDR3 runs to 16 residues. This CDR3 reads CASSPPGRGSTGELFF. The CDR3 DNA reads TGTGCCAGCAGCCCTCCGGGCAGGGGGTCCACCGGGGAGCTGTTTTTT.

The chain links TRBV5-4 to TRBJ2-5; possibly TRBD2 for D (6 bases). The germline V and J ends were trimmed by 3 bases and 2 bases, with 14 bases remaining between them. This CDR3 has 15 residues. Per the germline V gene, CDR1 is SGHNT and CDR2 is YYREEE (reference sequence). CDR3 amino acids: CASSSRRGQQETQYF. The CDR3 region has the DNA TGTGCCAGCAGCTCAAGGAGGGGTCAGCAAGAGACCCAGTACTTC.

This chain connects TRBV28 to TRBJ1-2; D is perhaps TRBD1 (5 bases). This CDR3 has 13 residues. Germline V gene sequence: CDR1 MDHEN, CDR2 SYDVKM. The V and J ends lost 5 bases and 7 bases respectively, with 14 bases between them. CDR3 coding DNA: TGTGCCAGCAGTCCCAATCAGGGTGGTGGCTACACCTTC. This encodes CASSPNQGGGYTF.

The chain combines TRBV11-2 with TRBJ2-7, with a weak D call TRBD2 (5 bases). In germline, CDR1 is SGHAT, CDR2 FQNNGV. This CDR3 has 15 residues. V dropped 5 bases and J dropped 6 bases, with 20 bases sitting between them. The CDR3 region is CASSPPGVGSREQYF. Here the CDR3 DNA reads TGTGCCAGCAGCCCCCCGGGTGTAGGGAGTCGCGAGCAGTACTTC.

The CDR3 loop is CATSRVGSYNSPLHF. For the CDR3, the DNA is TGTGCCACCAGCAGAGTGGGCAGCTATAATTCACCCCTCCACTTT. This chain connects TRBV15 to TRBJ1-6; the D is unclear. The CDR3 runs to 15 residues. Trimming removed 1 base from V and 3 bases from J, with 7 bases in between. Germline V gene data show CDR1 as LNHNV and CDR2 as YYDKDF (reference sequence).

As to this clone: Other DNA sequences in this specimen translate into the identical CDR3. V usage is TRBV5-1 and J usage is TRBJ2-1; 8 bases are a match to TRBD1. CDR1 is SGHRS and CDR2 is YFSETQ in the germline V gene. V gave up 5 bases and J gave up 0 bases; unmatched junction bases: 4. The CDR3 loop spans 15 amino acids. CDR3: CASSPGTGSYNEQFF. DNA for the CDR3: TGCGCCAGCAGTCCCGGGACAGGCTCCTACAATGAGCAGTTCTTC.

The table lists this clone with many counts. The CDR3 spells CASSLAGQGFSGNTIYF. The CDR3 DNA sequence: TGTGCCAGCAGCTTAGCGGGACAGGGCTTCTCTGGAAACACCATATATTTT. The rearrangement uses TRBV7-9 and TRBJ1-3; 9 bases fit TRBD1. Germline values: CDR1 SEHNR, CDR2 FQNEAQ (reference sequence). This CDR3 is built from 17 residues. J was trimmed by 0 bases and V by 0 bases; bases with no gene match: 3.